The TCR beta chain described here comes from a study of T cell changes during pregnancy in multiple sclerosis. This CDR3 contains 14 residues. Trimming took 1 base from V and 4 from J, leaving 10 bases between them. Germline-derived CDR1 and CDR2 are SGHTA and FQGNSA. The assay was immunoSEQ multiplex PCR, and TCRdb's table has in-frame clones only and misses some. The sample has under 50,000 clones; roughly 94% are singletons. This TCR came from a female donor with multiple sclerosis, enrolled in a pregnancy study. The sample consisted of CD8+ T cells from peripheral blood mononuclear cells, taken in the first trimester of pregnancy. The chain recombines TRBV7-2 with TRBJ1-1, with D uncertain. The CDR3 reads CASSLVLGGTEAFF. The CDR3 coding sequence is TGTGCCAGCAGCTTAGTCTTAGGAGGCACTGAAGCTTTCTTT.